The 9 T cell receptor beta chains below were found in one sample sequenced in a study of cytomegalovirus exposure and HLA in healthy donors. Using immunoSEQ multiplex PCR, the repertoire was profiled, and TCRdb retains in-frame clones only, with some absent. This sample carries approximately 130,000 clones, under 90% of them seen once, and the ten largest clones take under 2.5%. The sequenced material came from PBMCs. The receptors derive from a woman in her twenties or thirties in good health and CMV-seronegative.

This chain connects TRBV19 to TRBJ1-6; D might be TRBD1 (5 bases). Trimming pared 10 bases from V and 6 bases from J, leaving 16 bases between. The CDR3 covers 14 residues. Germline CDR1 reads LNHDA; CDR2 reads SQIVND (reference sequence). CDR3 in DNA: TGTGCCACCAGGGAAGGGGCTATTAATTCACCCCTCCACTTT. Translation: CATREGAINSPLHF.

The chain links TRBV7-2 to TRBJ2-2; 14 bases align to TRBD2. This CDR3 is built from 18 residues. Germline CDR1 reads SGHTA; CDR2 reads FQGNSA. The J segment lost 6 bases and the V segment lost 5 bases, leaving 11 bases of the junction unmatched. The CDR3 loop reads CASSPRRGLAGVAGELFF. The CDR3 coding sequence is TGTGCCAGCAGCCCCAGGCGGGGACTAGCGGGGGTTGCCGGGGAGCTGTTTTTT.

This clone is a singleton in its sample. The chain employs TRBV5-4 and TRBJ1-2; 7 bases agree with TRBD1. J lost 4 bases, V lost 5 bases, and 8 bases had no gene match. The germline V gene has CDR1 SGHNT and CDR2 YYREEE (reference sequence). This CDR3 spans 14 amino acids. This CDR3 is CASRPTGRAYGYTF. CDR3 DNA sequence: TGTGCCAGCAGGCCGACAGGGCGGGCCTATGGCTACACCTTC.

This chain links TRBV28 with TRBJ1-5, with D unclear. This CDR3 comprises 15 residues. The germline V gene encodes CDR1 MDHEN and CDR2 SYDVKM. Trimming took off 3 bases at V and 0 bases at J, with 9 bases between the two ends. CDR3 bases: TGTGCCAGCAGTTTTGCACAGCTTAGCAATCAGCCCCAGCATTTT. This encodes CASSFAQLSNQPQHF.

The V call is TRBV10-3, the J call TRBJ2-7, with 9 positions matching TRBD2. V lost 10 bases to trimming and J lost 1 base; unmatched junction nucleotides: 8. Looked up from germline, CDR1 is ENHRY and CDR2 is SYGVKD. The CDR3 is made up of 14 amino acids. CDR3: CATTTSGFSYEQYF. In DNA, the CDR3 is TGTGCCACCACAACTAGCGGGTTTTCCTACGAGCAGTACTTC.

This chain joins TRBV9 and TRBJ1-3, with 7 bases identical to TRBD1. The CDR3 sequence is 16 residues long. V lost 0 bases and J lost 2; bases outside the gene matches: 5. Germline-derived CDR1 and CDR2 are SGDLS and YYNGEE. CDR3 bases: TGTGCCAGCAGCGTAGTAAAAGGGGGCACTGGAAACACCATATATTTT. Protein product: CASSVVKGGTGNTIYF.

V and J are TRBV10-2 and TRBJ1-1; TRBD1 matches 7 bases. This CDR3 has 17 amino acids. J was trimmed by 2 bases and V by 2 bases; bases with no gene match: 11. The germline gives CDR1 WSHSY, CDR2 SAAADI. DNA for the CDR3: TGCGCCAGCAGTGAGATGGGCAGGGGGATGGGAAACACTGAAGCTTTCTTT. Amino acids: CASSEMGRGMGNTEAFF.

This chain uses TRBV2 with TRBJ2-1; D might be TRBD2 (6 bases). The CDR3 covers 16 residues. CDR1 and CDR2 (germline): SNHLY, FYNNEI. V was shortened by 6 bases and J by 0 bases, with 15 bases between the two germline ends. CDR3 DNA sequence: TGTGCCAGCAGGCGTTCTAGCGCAAGCTCCTACAATGAGCAGTTCTTC. Translating gives CASRRSSASSYNEQFF.

The V and J genes are TRBV10-3 and TRBJ2-7, with D possibly being TRBD1 (6 bases). V was pared by 2 bases and J by 0 bases, with 11 bases between. The length of the CDR3 is 15 residues. The V gene's germline CDR1 is ENHRY and CDR2 SYGVKD. The CDR3 DNA reads TGTGCCATCAGTGAGAGGGACATTAGCTCCTACGAGCAGTACTTC. As protein: CAISERDISSYEQYF.